These 12 T cell receptor beta chains were sequenced from one sample in a study of response to subunit inactivated influenza vaccine. Via MiXCR, TCRdb re-called the RT-PCR reads, giving one row per CDR3 protein. The data hold about 480,000 distinct CDR3 sequences, with around 9.9% observed a single time. Sequences were derived from PBMCs from blood, sampled 40 to 50 days after vaccination. The source of these receptors is a man between 50 and 59 years old who received an inactivated influenza vaccine.

This clonotype was found many times. This sequence joins TRBV9 and TRBJ1-1; D gene uncertain. CDR1 is SGDLS, CDR2 YYNGEE, per germline. There are 16 residues in the CDR3. V shed 0 bases and J shed 0 bases, with 12 bases lying between them. The CDR3 DNA is TGTGCCAGCAGCGTAGGAACGGACTGGGTGAACACTGAAGCTTTCTTT. Translating gives CASSVGTDWVNTEAFF.

This clonotype was detected only a few times. V and J are TRBV4-1 and TRBJ2-7; 16 bases match TRBD2. V trimming: 3 bases; J trimming: 0 bases; junction bases outside the gene matches: 11. The CDR3 sequence is 20 residues long. CDR1 is MGHRA, CDR2 YSYEKL, per germline. CDR3 DNA sequence: TGCGCCAGCAGCCATTACGAAGGGACTAGCGGGGGGGTAGTCTCCTACGAGCAGTACTTC. It codes for CASSHYEGTSGGVVSYEQYF.

This clonotype has a handful of counts. V gene TRBV11-2 combines with J gene TRBJ2-1, with TRBD2 as a possible D gene (6 bases). With 5 bases removed from V and 4 bases from J, the gap between germline ends came to 18 bases. The CDR3 spans 16 residues. Germline CDR1 reads SGHAT; CDR2 reads FQNNGV. CDR3 nucleotide sequence: TGTGCCAGCAGCGGCCTTCGTAGTCGGGAGTACAATGAGCAGTTCTTC. This codes for CASSGLRSREYNEQFF.

This clonotype was found many times. This sequence joins TRBV4-3 and TRBJ2-3; 11 positions match TRBD2. CDR3 size: 16 residues. V shed 1 base, J shed 2 bases, and the junction held 2 bases outside the gene matches. CDR1 is LGHNA, CDR2 YSLEER, per germline. The CDR3 DNA is TGCGCCAGCAGCCAAGTAGCGGGGGGGCCCACAGATACGCAGTATTTT. Translating it yields CASSQVAGGPTDTQYF.

This clonotype was counted at least ten times. The chain links TRBV7-6 to TRBJ1-4; no definite D call. The germline V and J ends were trimmed by 11 bases and 2 bases, with 12 bases remaining between them. Germline lookup yields CDR1 SGHVS and CDR2 FNYEAQ. The CDR3 spans 13 residues. CDR3 sequence (DNA): TGTGCCTGCGCGGGGTCGACTAATGAAAAACTGTTTTTT. Its translation is CACAGSTNEKLFF.

This clonotype was recorded a few times. This chain connects TRBV7-9 to TRBJ2-1; TRBD2 agrees at 7 bases. Per the germline V gene, CDR1 is SEHNR and CDR2 is FQNEAQ (reference sequence). With 4 bases clipped from V and 6 bases from J, the junction kept 3 bases outside the gene matches. This CDR3 spans 13 amino acids. The CDR3 region is CASSWGGANEQFF. CDR3 DNA sequence: TGTGCCAGCAGCTGGGGAGGGGCCAATGAGCAGTTCTTC.

Ten or more counts support this clonotype. The rearrangement uses TRBV4-3 and TRBJ2-1; D may be TRBD1 (5 bases). Deletions cut 7 bases from V and 9 bases from J, with 10 bases between. The CDR3 is 11 residues long. CDR1 LGHNA and CDR2 YSLEER come from the germline V gene. CDR3 coding DNA: TGCGCCAGCAAAAAGGGGTTTGAGCAGTTCTTC. This sequence encodes CASKKGFEQFF.

This clonotype appeared many times. This chain uses TRBV7-9 with TRBJ2-7; D is perhaps TRBD1 (5 bases). This CDR3 has 12 residues. Germline V gene lookup returns CDR1 SEHNR and CDR2 FQNEAQ (reference sequence). Deletions cut 6 bases from V and 3 bases from J, with 9 bases between. CDR3 in DNA: TGTGCCAGCAGTGATGACAGCTACGAGCAGTACTTC. This sequence encodes CASSDDSYEQYF.

CDR3 sequence: CASGIDFRSYNEQFF. Here the CDR3 DNA reads TGTGCCAGCGGAATAGACTTCCGCTCCTACAATGAGCAGTTCTTC. The chain combines TRBV28 with TRBJ2-1; D is unresolved. This CDR3 is 15 amino acids long. Germline CDR1 is MDHEN and CDR2 is SYDVKM. The V and J ends lost 8 bases and 0 bases respectively, with 14 bases between them.

The chain uses TRBV20-1 and TRBJ2-3; 13 nucleotides agree with TRBD2. The germline CDR1 and CDR2 sequences are DFQATT and SNEGSKA (reference sequence). J gave up 5 bases and V 1 base, and 3 bases lay outside the gene matches. CDR3 length: 15 amino acids. The CDR3 DNA is TGCAGTGCTAGAGGACTAGCGGGAGGCATAGATACGCAGTATTTT. Translation: CSARGLAGGIDTQYF.

This clonotype was seen ten or more times. This chain uses TRBV10-1 with TRBJ2-7, with TRBD1 as a possible D gene (6 bases). The CDR3 totals 14 residues. Germline lookup yields CDR1 WNHNN and CDR2 SYGVQD (reference sequence). Between the trimmed V and J ends, which lost 4 bases and 0 bases, there was a span of 10 bases. The DNA for the CDR3 is TGCGCCAGCAGTGCAGGGGATCTCTCCTACGAGCAGTACTTC. It encodes CASSAGDLSYEQYF.

This clonotype showed up just a few times. The rearrangement joins TRBV20-1 to TRBJ2-7; 15 nucleotides agree with TRBD2. Germline trimming cut 5 bases from V and 6 bases from J; bases unmatched to any gene: 5. CDR1 and CDR2 from the germline V gene are DFQATT and SNEGSKA (reference sequence). CDR3 length: 14 amino acids. CDR3 loop: CSAQGLAGGLEQYF. CDR3 nucleotides: TGCAGTGCTCAAGGACTAGCGGGAGGGCTCGAGCAGTACTTC.